This entry lists 27 T cell receptor beta chains sequenced from one sample in a study of T-cell memory formation after mild COVID-19. In TCRdb, the 5' RACE reads were re-called with MiXCR into one record per CDR3 protein. The table shows about 58,000 distinct CDR3 sequences, with around a quarter occurring only once. The sequencing input was PBMCs or a T cell subset sorted from them (not recorded which). These receptors originate from a young man who had mild COVID-19 (a few samples of this study predate the infection). Cell type and time point are not known.

The chain employs TRBV12-3 or TRBV12-4 and TRBJ1-2; D is ambiguous. The CDR3 length is 12 residues. The V gene lost 7 bases and the J gene lost 5 bases, with 11 bases spanning the gap. CDR3 in DNA: TGTGCCAGCACCCGAGTAGAGTATGGCTACACCTTC. Translation: CASTRVEYGYTF.

This chain uses TRBV19 with TRBJ2-3, with 12 bases aligning to TRBD2. The germline V gene encodes CDR1 LNHDA and CDR2 SQIVND (reference sequence). The CDR3 runs to 16 residues. Trimming took 9 bases from V and 5 from J; bases not matched to a gene: 12. This CDR3 reads CASRPSGGAWGDTQYF. CDR3 in DNA: TGTGCCAGCAGACCTAGCGGGGGGGCCTGGGGAGATACGCAGTATTTT. Based on the CDR3 plus reference TRBV19 and TRBJ2-3, the full variable domain is DGGITQSPKYLFRKEGQNVTLSCEQNLNHDAMYWYRQDPGQGLRLIYYSQIVNDFQKGDIAEGYSVSREKKESFPLTVTSAQKNPTAFYLCASRPSGGAWGDTQYFGPGTRLTVL.

This clonotype has only a few counts. The rearrangement links TRBV6-5 to TRBJ2-1, with 11 bases lining up with TRBD2. CDR1 and CDR2 from the germline V gene are MNHEY and SVGAGI. This CDR3 has 18 amino acids. The trim removed 0 bases at V and 10 bases at J, leaving 14 bases unmatched. The CDR3 DNA follows: TGTGCCAGCAGTTACTCCTTGGGACTAGCGGTACCCCAAGCGGAGCAGTTCTTC. This translates into CASSYSLGLAVPQAEQFF.

This chain links TRBV29-1 with TRBJ2-2, with D perhaps TRBD1 (6 bases). The V gene lost 1 base and the J gene lost 4 bases, with 10 bases spanning the gap. Germline assignment: CDR1 SQVTM and CDR2 ANQGSEA. CDR3 size: 14 residues. CDR3 region: CSVEVRGSTGELFF. CDR3 DNA: TGCAGCGTTGAAGTCAGGGGATCCACCGGGGAGCTGTTTTTT.

V usage is TRBV12-3 or TRBV12-4 and J usage is TRBJ2-1, with 8 bases fitting TRBD1. The J call is doubtful: the DNA matches TRBJ2-4 better. CDR3 length equals 13 residues. CDR3 in DNA: TGTGCCAGCAGCTCGACAGGGGCAAACATTCAGTACTTC. It specifies CASSSTGANIQYF.

This CDR3 reads CASSRSAILTDTQYF. CDR3 bases: TGTGCCAGTAGTAGGTCCGCCATCCTCACAGATACGCAGTATTTT. The J gene is TRBJ2-3, the V gene TRBV19; D unresolved. The ends were cut back, 4 bases at V and 2 bases at J, with 13 bases in the middle. The CDR3 covers 15 residues. The germline gives CDR1 LNHDA, CDR2 SQIVND (reference sequence).

This sequence joins TRBV14 and TRBJ2-7; D is perhaps TRBD1 or TRBD2 (6 bases each). Germline V CDR1 and CDR2: SGHDN, FVKESK. The ends were cut back, 5 bases at V and 2 bases at J, with 16 bases in the middle. The CDR3 extends over 15 amino acids. CDR3 DNA sequence: TGTGCCAGCAGCGGGGGGCCCCTGAACCCCTACGAGCAGTACTTC. It encodes CASSGGPLNPYEQYF. Based on the CDR3 plus reference TRBV14 and TRBJ2-7, the full variable domain is EAGVTQFPSHSVIEKGQTVTLRCDPISGHDNLYWYRRVMGKEIKFLLHFVKESKQDESGMPNNRFLAERTGGTYSTLKVQPAELEDSGVYFCASSGGPLNPYEQYFGPGTRLTVT.

This clonotype was detected only a few times. J is TRBJ2-3 and V is TRBV6-5; D unresolved. Germline loops: CDR1 MNHEY, CDR2 SVGAGI. V gave up 2 bases and J gave up 0 bases, with 6 bases separating them. The CDR3 runs 14 residues. The CDR3 DNA reads TGTGCCAGCAGTTACGCGGAGAGCACAGATACGCAGTATTTT. Amino acids: CASSYAESTDTQYF.

This clonotype occurred a few times. This rearrangement joins TRBV7-3 to TRBJ2-3; D gene ambiguous. Germline V lookup: CDR1 SGHTA, CDR2 FQGTGA. The CDR3 covers 13 residues. The V end was cut by 3 bases, the J end by 1 base, with 5 bases between. CDR3 residues: CASSFVRTDTQYF. The DNA of the CDR3 is TGTGCCAGCAGCTTTGTGCGCACAGATACGCAGTATTTT.

The rearrangement links TRBV27 to TRBJ2-7, with 9 bases aligning to TRBD1. The germline gives CDR1 MNHEY, CDR2 SMNVEV (reference sequence). Losses at the gene ends were 6 bases for V and 0 bases for J; bases not matched to a gene: 3. The CDR3 is made up of 14 amino acids. The CDR3 loop reads CASRGQGSSYEQYV. The DNA for the CDR3 is TGTGCCAGCAGAGGACAGGGGAGCTCCTACGAGCAGTACGTC.

This clonotype was detected only a few times. The rearrangement links TRBV29-1 to TRBJ2-3; 9 bases fit TRBD1. The CDR3 is 14 residues long. V lost 6 bases and J lost 6; bases outside the gene matches: 10. The germline CDR1 and CDR2 sequences are SQVTM and ANQGSEA. The CDR3 reads CSVETGTGKDTQYF. In nucleotides, the CDR3 is TGCAGCGTGGAAACCGGGACAGGGAAGGATACGCAGTATTTT.

The rearrangement joins TRBV12-3 or TRBV12-4 to TRBJ2-5, with 7 bases that match TRBD2. This CDR3 has 13 amino acids. Trimming cost V 7 bases and J 4 bases; bases outside gene matches: 6. The CDR3 loop reads CASNLGGVETQYF. The DNA for the CDR3 is TGTGCCAGCAACCTGGGGGGGGTAGAGACCCAGTACTTC.

This clonotype showed up just a few times. The chain carries TRBV20-1 and TRBJ2-1; D is uncertain. The V gene's germline CDR1 is DFQATT and CDR2 SNEGSKA (reference sequence). This CDR3 is built from 13 residues. Trimming pared 3 bases from V and 1 base from J, leaving 7 bases between. The CDR3 loop reads CSASRVSYNEQFF. The CDR3 DNA reads as TGCAGTGCTAGCCGCGTTTCCTACAATGAGCAGTTCTTC.

J is TRBJ2-3 and V is TRBV20-1, with D possibly being TRBD1 (5 bases). The CDR3 loop spans 14 amino acids. The germline V gene encodes CDR1 DFQATT and CDR2 SNEGSKA (reference sequence). The ends were cut back, 6 bases at V and 0 bases at J, with 13 bases in the middle. CDR3 region: CSASPGFSTDTQYF. DNA of the CDR3: TGCAGTGCCTCTCCAGGGTTCAGCACAGATACGCAGTATTTT.

The chain uses TRBV6-5 and TRBJ2-3, with D unclear. This CDR3 is built from 14 residues. The germline V gene encodes CDR1 MNHEY and CDR2 SVGAGI. V was trimmed by 5 bases and J by 4 bases, leaving 13 bases between them. The CDR3 DNA follows: TGTGCCAGCAGTCCCTTTCAGGATCCAGATACGCAGTATTTT. Protein: CASSPFQDPDTQYF.

The rearrangement joins TRBV4-2 to TRBJ2-7, with no clear D. Per germline, CDR1 LGHNA and CDR2 YNFKEQ. V was clipped by 0 bases and J by 10 bases, with 13 bases between them. This CDR3 contains 13 residues. The CDR3 DNA sequence: TGTGCCAGCAGCCAAGATGGTACTGCGGAACAGTACTTC. This translates into CASSQDGTAEQYF.

There are a few counts of this clonotype. This chain links TRBV10-3 with TRBJ2-5; D remains ambiguous. The V end was cut by 6 bases, the J end by 1 base, with 9 bases between. The CDR3 has 13 residues. Germline V gene lookup returns CDR1 ENHRY and CDR2 SYGVKD. The DNA of the CDR3 is TGTGCCATCAGGGCTGGACGCCAAGAGACCCAGTACTTC. It specifies CAIRAGRQETQYF.

The chain links TRBV7-6 to TRBJ2-1; 12 bases are a match to TRBD1. CDR1 and CDR2 from the germline V gene are SGHVS and FNYEAQ. This CDR3 region has 16 residues. J gave up 7 bases and V 0 bases, and 4 bases lay outside the gene matches. CDR3 DNA: TGTGCCAGCAGCTTAGCGGGACAGGGGGCGCCTAATGAGCAGTTCTTC. This translates into CASSLAGQGAPNEQFF.

The chain has TRBV5-4 and TRBJ2-7, with D hard to call. Germline CDR1 SGHNT, CDR2 YYREEE (reference sequence). Deletions cut 0 bases from V and 2 bases from J, with 3 bases between. The CDR3 totals 12 residues. CDR3 sequence: CASSLGTYEQYF. The CDR3 bases are TGTGCCAGCAGCTTGGGGACCTACGAGCAGTACTTC.

In this sample, this clonotype turned up once. The chain uses TRBV9 and TRBJ2-2, with D hard to call. Germline loops: CDR1 SGDLS, CDR2 YYNGEE. The CDR3 is 12 amino acids. V was clipped by 0 bases and J by 5 bases, with 2 bases between them. CDR3: CASSVATGELFF. Here the CDR3 DNA reads TGTGCCAGCAGCGTAGCGACCGGGGAGCTGTTTTTT.

The chain has TRBV5-1 and TRBJ2-1; perhaps D is TRBD1 or TRBD2 (5 bases each). Germline V gene lookup returns CDR1 SGHRS and CDR2 YFSETQ. The CDR3 runs 16 residues. The V end was cut by 0 bases, the J end by 1 base, with 11 bases between. The CDR3 loop reads CASSLGYGASYNEQFF. CDR3 DNA sequence: TGCGCCAGCAGCTTGGGTTACGGGGCTTCCTACAATGAGCAGTTCTTC.

This clonotype was seen a few times. The DNA is left out, because the CDR3 cannot be placed on it with certainty; the CDR3 is given as TCRdb lists it. This chain joins TRBV9 and TRBJ2-2; the table names TRBD1, a call not compared with the DNA. Per the germline V gene, CDR1 is SGDLS and CDR2 is YYNGEE. The CDR3 numbers 12 amino acids, ends counted. CDR3: CASKGAGELFFF.

CDR3 coding DNA: TGCGCCAGCAGCCAAGACCCGTGGGCCAAAAACATTCAGTACTTC. It specifies CASSQDPWAKNIQYF. The chain combines TRBV4-1 with TRBJ2-4; D is undetermined. V was trimmed by 0 bases and J by 1 base, leaving 7 bases between them. The germline gives CDR1 MGHRA, CDR2 YSYEKL. CDR3 size: 15 residues.

There are a few counts of this clonotype. This chain connects TRBV4-1 to TRBJ2-3, with a weak D call TRBD2 (6 bases). Germline assignment: CDR1 MGHRA and CDR2 YSYEKL. V dropped 6 bases and J dropped 3 bases, with 19 bases sitting between them. CDR3 length: 16 amino acids. The CDR3 protein is CASRPQSGVWTDTQYF. The CDR3 DNA reads as TGCGCCAGCAGACCACAGTCGGGGGTATGGACAGATACGCAGTATTTT.

This clonotype showed up just once. The gene calls are TRBV6-1 and TRBJ2-7; 9 bases line up with TRBD1. Unmatched junction bases numbered 4, after V lost 5 bases and J lost 5 bases. The germline V gene has CDR1 MNHNS and CDR2 SASEGT. This CDR3 contains 13 residues. For the CDR3, the DNA is TGTGCCAGCAGTTACCGGACAGGGGACGAGCAGTACTTC. Translated, it gives CASSYRTGDEQYF.

The chain joins TRBV13 to TRBJ1-1; 10 bases are a match to TRBD1. The CDR3 runs 15 residues. Germline trimming cut 4 bases from V and 2 bases from J; bases unmatched to any gene: 4. Germline CDR1 PRHDT, CDR2 FYEKMQ (reference sequence). The CDR3 DNA reads TGTGCCAGCAGCTCGTGGACAGGGGGAAACACTGAAGCTTTCTTT. Amino acids: CASSSWTGGNTEAFF.

This clonotype has a handful of counts. The CDR3 region is CSVETGMNTEAFF. In DNA form, the CDR3 reads TGCAGCGTTGAAACCGGTATGAACACTGAAGCTTTCTTT. The chain couples TRBV29-1 to TRBJ1-1; D is unclear. The CDR3 is made up of 13 amino acids. The germline gives CDR1 SQVTM, CDR2 ANQGSEA. Trimming stripped 2 bases from V and 0 bases from J, with 7 bases between.